The rows below give T cell receptor beta chains drawn from one sample of a study of cytomegalovirus exposure and HLA in healthy donors. TCRdb's copy holds only in-frame clones and misses some; the assay was immunoSEQ multiplex PCR. Of 150,000 to 200,000 clones listed, approximately 81% are singletons. The sequenced sample was PBMCs. These TCRs come from a woman aged 25 to 39 in good health and CMV-seropositive. Each CDR3 is given with its conserved first and last residue. Fields, in order: D gene, J gene, V gene, CDR3 protein. D genes are given only for firm matches.

TRBD1 | TRBJ1-2 | TRBV7-2 | CASSSTGGGYGYTF
TRBD2 | TRBJ2-1 | TRBV9 | CASSVGGGYNEQFF
. | TRBJ2-7 | TRBV4-1 | CASSQVGGHGSYEQYF
. | TRBJ1-6 | TRBV4-2 | CASSQEGGDKNSPLHF
TRBD2 | TRBJ2-1 | TRBV9 | CASSVYAGGLRGNEQFF
TRBD2 | TRBJ2-7 | TRBV11-2 | CASSLETSGGFVYEQYF
. | TRBJ1-2 | TRBV5-1 | CASSSSGTIFGYTF
TRBD1 | TRBJ1-1 | TRBV29-1 | CSVARTGAGNTEAFF
. | TRBJ1-5 | TRBV27 | CASSLRRVNQPQHF
TRBD2 | TRBJ2-1 | TRBV12-5 | CASGLGGLDYNEQFF
TRBD1 | TRBJ1-2 | TRBV19 | CASSIRDRLYGYTF
. | TRBJ1-5 | TRBV19 | CASSDMYQPQHF
. | TRBJ2-5 | TRBV12-5 | CASGVTGKETQYF
TRBD1 | TRBJ1-4 | TRBV6-5 | CASSYPGQEKLFF
TRBD2 | TRBJ2-7 | TRBV6-4 | CASSDGGTSGACSYEQYF